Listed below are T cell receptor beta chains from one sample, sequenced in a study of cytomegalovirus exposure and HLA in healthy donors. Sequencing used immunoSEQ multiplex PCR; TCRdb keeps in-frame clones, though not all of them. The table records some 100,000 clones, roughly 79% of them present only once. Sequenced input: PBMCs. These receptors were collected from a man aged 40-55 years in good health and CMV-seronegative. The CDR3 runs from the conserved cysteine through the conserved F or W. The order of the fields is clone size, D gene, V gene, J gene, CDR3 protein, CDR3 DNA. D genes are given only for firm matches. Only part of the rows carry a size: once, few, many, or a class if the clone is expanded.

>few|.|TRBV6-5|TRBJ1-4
CASSYPNPRRGEKLFF
TGTGCCAGCAGTTACCCCAACCCACGGAGGGGTGAAAAACTGTTTTTT
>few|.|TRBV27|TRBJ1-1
CASSLTRNTEAFF
TGTGCCAGCAGTTTAACACGGAACACTGAAGCTTTCTTT
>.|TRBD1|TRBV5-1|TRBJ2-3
CASSPDRVGDTQYF
TGCGCCAGCAGCCCGGACAGGGTAGGGGATACGCAGTATTTT
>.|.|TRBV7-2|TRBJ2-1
CASSSYAWRRDEQFF
TGTGCCAGCAGCTCCTACGCCTGGCGGCGCGATGAGCAGTTCTTC
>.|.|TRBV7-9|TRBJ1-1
CASSLMGGPEAFF
TGTGCCAGCAGCTTAATGGGGGGGCCTGAAGCTTTCTTT
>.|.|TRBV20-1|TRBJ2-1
CSARESREQFF
TGCAGTGCTAGAGAAAGCCGGGAGCAGTTCTTC
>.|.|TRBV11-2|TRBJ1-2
CASSLDPGTTYGYTF
TGTGCCAGCAGCTTAGATCCAGGAACCACCTATGGCTACACCTTC
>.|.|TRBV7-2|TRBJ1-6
CASTSQPGQNSPLHF
TGTGCCAGCACCTCACAACCCGGACAGAATTCACCCCTCCACTTT
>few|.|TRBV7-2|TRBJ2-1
CASSFRGGQFF
TGTGCCAGCAGCTTTCGGGGAGGGCAGTTCTTC
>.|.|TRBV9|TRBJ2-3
CASSLRDGGTDTQYF
TGTGCCAGCAGCCTCAGGGATGGGGGCACAGATACGCAGTATTTT
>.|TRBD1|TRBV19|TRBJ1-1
CASKTDRGATEAFF
TGTGCCAGTAAGACAGACAGGGGGGCCACTGAAGCTTTCTTT
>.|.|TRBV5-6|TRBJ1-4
CASTREQGIGKLFF
TGTGCCAGCACACGGGAACAGGGAATCGGTAAACTGTTTTTT
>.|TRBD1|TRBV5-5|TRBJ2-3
CASSPGQGTDTQYF
TGTGCCAGCAGCCCGGGACAGGGGACAGATACGCAGTATTTT
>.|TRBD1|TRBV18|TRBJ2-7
CASSPPGQGGHEQYF
TGTGCCAGCTCACCGCCGGGACAGGGAGGTCACGAGCAGTACTTC
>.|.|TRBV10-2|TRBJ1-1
CASRLGHTEAFF
TGCGCCAGCAGGCTGGGCCACACTGAAGCTTTCTTT
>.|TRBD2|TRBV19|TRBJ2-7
CASSASGGASYEQYF
TGTGCCAGTAGTGCGAGCGGGGGGGCCTCCTACGAGCAGTACTTC
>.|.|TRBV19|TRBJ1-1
CASSRVAVFTFTEAFF
TGTGCCAGTAGTCGCGTGGCGGTTTTCACGTTCACTGAAGCTTTCTTT
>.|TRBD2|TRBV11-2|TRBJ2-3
CASSATSGEGGTQYF
TGTGCCAGCAGCGCTACTAGCGGCGAAGGGGGTACGCAGTATTTT
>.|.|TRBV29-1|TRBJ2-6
CSVEERSGANVLTF
TGCAGCGTTGAAGAGCGCTCTGGGGCCAACGTCCTGACTTTC
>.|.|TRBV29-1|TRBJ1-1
CSDRGETEAFF
TGCAGCGATCGGGGGGAAACTGAAGCTTTCTTT
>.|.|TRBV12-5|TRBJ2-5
CASGLVLQRTVQETQYF
TGTGCTAGTGGTTTGGTACTTCAGAGGACAGTCCAAGAGACCCAGTACTTC
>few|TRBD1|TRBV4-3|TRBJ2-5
CASSQDHRGQETQYF
TGCGCCAGCAGCCAAGACCACAGGGGGCAAGAGACCCAGTACTTC
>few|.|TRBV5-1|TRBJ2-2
CASSSGVGTNTGELFF
TGCGCCAGCAGTTCCGGGGTCGGAACGAACACCGGGGAGCTGTTTTTT
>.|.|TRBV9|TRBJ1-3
CASSVGQGSGNTIYF
TGTGCCAGCAGCGTAGGGCAGGGCTCTGGAAACACCATATATTTT
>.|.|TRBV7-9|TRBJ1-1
CASSARDLPAFF
TGTGCCAGCAGCGCAAGGGACTTGCCCGCTTTCTTT
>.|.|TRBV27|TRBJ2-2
CASSPEDRGNTGELFF
TGTGCCAGTTCTCCGGAGGACCGTGGGAACACCGGGGAGCTGTTTTTT
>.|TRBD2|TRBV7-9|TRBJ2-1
CSSSPGQAGGSYNEQFF
TGTTCCAGCAGCCCGGGGCAGGCGGGGGGTTCCTACAATGAGCAGTTCTTC
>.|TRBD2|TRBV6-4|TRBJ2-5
CASSATSGQETQYF
TGTGCCAGCAGTGCGACTAGCGGCCAAGAGACCCAGTACTTC
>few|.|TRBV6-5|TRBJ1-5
CASRRNAKSNQPQHF
TGTGCCAGCAGGAGGAACGCGAAGAGCAATCAGCCCCAGCATTTT
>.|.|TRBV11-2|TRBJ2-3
CASSQGRTDTQYF
TGTGCCAGCAGCCAGGGGCGGACAGATACGCAGTATTTT
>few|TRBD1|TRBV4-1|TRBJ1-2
CASSETGGGYGYTF
TGCGCCAGCAGCGAGACAGGGGGCGGCTATGGCTACACCTTC
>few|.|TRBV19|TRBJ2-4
CASSMFWAAKNIQYF
TGTGCCAGTAGTATGTTCTGGGCAGCCAAAAACATTCAGTACTTC
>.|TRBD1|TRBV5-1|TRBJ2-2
CASSSGQGDTGELFF
TGCGCCAGCAGCTCCGGACAGGGGGACACCGGGGAGCTGTTTTTT
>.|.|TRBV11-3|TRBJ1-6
CASSRGSYNSPLHF
TGTGCCAGCAGCCGGGGGTCCTATAATTCACCCCTCCACTTT
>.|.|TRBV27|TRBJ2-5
CASSLSRQETQYF
TGTGCCAGCAGTCTATCGAGGCAAGAGACCCAGTACTTC
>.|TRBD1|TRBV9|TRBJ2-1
CASSVEGTGSMEQFF
TGTGCCAGCAGCGTAGAAGGGACAGGGTCTATGGAGCAGTTCTTC
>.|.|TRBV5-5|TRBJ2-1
CASSWGVPLGNEQFF
TGTGCCAGCAGCTGGGGGGTTCCCCTAGGCAATGAGCAGTTCTTC
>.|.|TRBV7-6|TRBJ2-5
CASSSMGAGVETQYF
TGTGCCAGCAGCTCCATGGGGGCCGGAGTGGAGACCCAGTACTTC
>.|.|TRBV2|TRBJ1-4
CASSGDNNEKLFF
TGTGCCAGCAGTGGGGACAATAATGAAAAACTGTTTTTT
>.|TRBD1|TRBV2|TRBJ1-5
CASRASTGVGQPQHF
TGTGCCAGCAGGGCCAGTACAGGGGTAGGTCAGCCCCAGCATTTT
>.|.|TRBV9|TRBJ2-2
CASSPRLGQPPRELFF
TGTGCCAGCAGCCCTCGTCTGGGACAACCTCCCAGGGAGCTGTTTTTT
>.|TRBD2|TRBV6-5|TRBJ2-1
CASRIAGASYNEQFF
TGTGCCAGCAGAATAGCGGGGGCCTCCTACAATGAGCAGTTCTTC